Each of the 30 T cell receptor beta chains below was sequenced from the same sample in a study of T cells in Graves' hyperthyroidism and ophthalmopathy. From RNA transcripts, TCR beta CDR3 regions were amplified. RT-PCR in the first round (using the HTBI primer set) targeted the TCR CDR3. In TCRdb, the multiplex PCR reads were re-called with MiXCR into one record per CDR3 protein. The data contain about 280,000 distinct CDR3 sequences, 25% to 30% of them singletons. Specimen: blood. These receptors all stem from a man between 40 and 49 years old with Graves' hyperthyroidism that later progressed to Graves' ophthalmopathy.

This clonotype has a count of ten or more. This chain links TRBV27 with TRBJ1-5; 8 bases fit TRBD1. CDR1 and CDR2 from the germline V gene are MNHEY and SMNVEV (reference sequence). The CDR3 is made up of 14 amino acids. Trimming removed 5 bases from V and 2 bases from J; junction bases left unmatched: 2. Here the CDR3 reads CASSGQGGNQPQHF. In nucleotides, the CDR3 is TGTGCCAGCAGTGGACAGGGTGGCAATCAGCCCCAGCATTTT.

This clonotype was recorded at least ten times. This chain uses TRBV20-1 with TRBJ2-7; 10 bases match TRBD1. Germline CDR1 is DFQATT and CDR2 is SNEGSKA (reference sequence). This CDR3 comprises 15 residues. V lost 2 bases, J lost 1 base, and 5 bases stayed unmatched. Here the CDR3 reads CSARLGTGASYEQYF. The CDR3 nucleotides read TGCAGTGCTAGACTAGGGACAGGGGCTTCCTACGAGCAGTACTTC.

The chain couples TRBV11-2 to TRBJ1-2; the D is unclear. V dropped 4 bases and J dropped 3 bases, with 18 bases sitting between them. CDR1 is SGHAT and CDR2 is FQNNGV in the germline V gene. The CDR3 is 16 residues long. The CDR3 region has the DNA TGTGCCAGCAGCTCCTCTTTGTGGGTGGAAGACTATGGCTACACCTTC. As protein: CASSSSLWVEDYGYTF.

This clonotype was seen at least ten times. The chain couples TRBV2 to TRBJ2-7, with TRBD1 identical over 8 bases. Germline CDR1 SNHLY, CDR2 FYNNEI. After removal of 7 bases from V and 5 bases from J, the junction contained 4 bases not matched to a gene. The CDR3 runs to 12 residues. The CDR3 DNA reads as TGTGCCAGCAAGAGACAGGGGCACGAGCAGTACTTC. The encoded protein is CASKRQGHEQYF.

This clonotype has a count of ten or more. The V gene is TRBV12-3 or TRBV12-4, the J gene TRBJ1-1; 11 bases are a match to TRBD1. The CDR3 sequence is 12 residues long. Losses at the gene ends were 7 bases for V and 9 bases for J; bases not matched to a gene: 4. DNA for the CDR3: TGTGCCAGCACCTGGACAGGGGGCCAAGCTTTCTTT. As protein: CASTWTGGQAFF.

In its sample, this clonotype was seen many times. The gene calls are TRBV3-1 and TRBJ1-5, with 8 bases that match TRBD1. Germline CDR1 is LGHDT and CDR2 is YNNKEL (reference sequence). The CDR3 has 16 amino acids. The V gene end was trimmed by 5 bases and the J gene end by 3 bases; junction bases not matched to a gene: 9. The CDR3 DNA reads TGTGCCAGCAGCGACCGAAGGACAGGGAACAATCAGCCCCAGCATTTT. This encodes CASSDRRTGNNQPQHF. Filled out from reference TRBV3-1 and TRBJ1-5, the complete variable domain reads DTAVSQTPKYLVTQMGNDKSIKCEQNLGHDTMYWYKQDSKKFLKIMFSYNNKELIINETVPNRFSPKSPDKAHLNLHINSLELGDSAVYFCASSDRRTGNNQPQHFGDGTRLSIL.

This clonotype was seen many times. The chain links TRBV28 to TRBJ1-1; D unclear. V gave up 5 bases and J gave up 7 bases, with 20 bases separating them. The CDR3 extends over 15 amino acids. Germline V lookup: CDR1 MDHEN, CDR2 SYDVKM. In nucleotides, the CDR3 is TGTGCCAGCAGTGGTGAAGGGATTTTAGCGGATGAAGCTTTCTTT. Protein: CASSGEGILADEAFF.

The chain is built from TRBV5-1 and TRBJ2-5; TRBD2 is a possible D gene (5 bases). Germline V lookup: CDR1 SGHRS, CDR2 YFSETQ. The CDR3 runs 14 residues. Trimming cost V 0 bases and J 5 bases, with 11 bases left between them. The CDR3 loop reads CASSLAGSVETQYF. The CDR3 coding sequence is TGCGCCAGCAGCTTGGCGGGATCGGTGGAGACCCAGTACTTC. Full variable domain (outside the CDR3, taken from reference TRBV5-1 and TRBJ2-5): KAGVTQTPRYLIKTRGQQVTLSCSPISGHRSVSWYQQTPGQGLQFLFEYFSETQRNKGNFPGRFSGRQFSNSRSEMNVSTLELGDSALYLCASSLAGSVETQYFGPGTRLLVL.

This chain connects TRBV6-5 to TRBJ2-7; TRBD1 aligns across 9 bases. This CDR3 region has 14 residues. The V gene end was trimmed by 4 bases and the J gene end by 7 bases; junction bases not matched to a gene: 8. The germline CDR1 and CDR2 sequences are MNHEY and SVGAGI. The CDR3 protein is CASSSSTGGVEQYF. Here the CDR3 DNA reads TGTGCCAGCAGTTCCTCTACAGGGGGCGTGGAGCAGTACTTC.

J is TRBJ1-5 and V is TRBV6-2 or TRBV6-3; a weak D match, TRBD1 (5 bases). V lost 4 bases, J lost 3 bases, and 13 bases lay in between. CDR1 and CDR2 from the germline V gene are MNHEY and SVGEGT. There are 15 residues in the CDR3. The CDR3 nucleotides read TGTGCCAGCAGTTTAGGGACGGGACCCAATCAGCCCCAGCATTTT. It is translated as CASSLGTGPNQPQHF.

This clonotype was counted once. CDR3 in DNA: TGTGCCAGCAGTTACCGACAGGGGGGAACGAGCACTGAAGCTTTCTTT. Translation: CASSYRQGGTSTEAFF. The rearrangement uses TRBV6-2 or TRBV6-3 and TRBJ1-1; TRBD1 matches at 9 bases. Germline V gene data show CDR1 as MNHEY and CDR2 as SVGEGT. The CDR3 length is 16 residues. The junction had 8 bases not matched to a gene; V was cut back by 2 bases and J by 4 bases.

The chain recombines TRBV29-1 with TRBJ2-2; 10 nucleotides line up with TRBD2. The V and J ends lost 5 bases and 3 bases, in that order; junction bases with no gene match: 6. Looked up from germline, CDR1 is SQVTM and CDR2 is ANQGSEA. The CDR3 extends over 15 amino acids. CDR3 sequence reads: CSVPLAGVHTGELFF. CDR3 DNA: TGCAGCGTTCCGCTAGCGGGAGTTCACACCGGGGAGCTGTTTTTT.

This clonotype was picked up one time. The genes are TRBV6-4 and TRBJ1-5; D is ambiguous. Trimming stripped 2 bases from V and 1 base from J, with 12 bases between. Germline-derived CDR1 and CDR2 are MRHNA and SNTAGT. This CDR3 is 16 amino acids long. The DNA for the CDR3 is TGTGCCAGCAGTGACCGGTCGGGCCCCAGCAATCAGCCCCAGCATTTT. It codes for CASSDRSGPSNQPQHF.

This chain joins TRBV28 and TRBJ1-1, with D perhaps matching TRBD1 (5 bases). CDR1 is MDHEN, CDR2 SYDVKM, per germline. Trimming took 5 bases from V and 2 from J, leaving 15 bases between them. The CDR3 consists of 15 residues. The CDR3 coding sequence is TGTGCCAGCAGTCAAGGGAGTGGGGGAAACACTGAAGCTTTCTTT. As protein: CASSQGSGGNTEAFF.

This clonotype was observed at least ten times. The CDR3 sequence is CSARGTKEGWYEQYF. DNA for the CDR3: TGCAGTGCTAGAGGGACGAAGGAAGGGTGGTACGAGCAGTACTTC. The rearrangement uses TRBV20-1 and TRBJ2-7; D is unclear. This CDR3 has 15 amino acids. The V end was cut by 1 base, the J end by 4 bases, with 17 bases between. The V gene's germline CDR1 is DFQATT and CDR2 SNEGSKA (reference sequence).

At least ten counts were recorded for this clonotype. V is TRBV12-3 or TRBV12-4 and J is TRBJ1-2; a possible D gene is TRBD1 (5 bases). Trimming left V 7 bases short and J 8 bases short, with 17 bases between. This CDR3 is 13 amino acids long. CDR3 DNA sequence: TGTGCCAGCACCTTCGGGGACCTGAGAGGCTACACCTTC. It specifies CASTFGDLRGYTF.

The chain recombines TRBV20-1 with TRBJ1-5; D is perhaps TRBD1 (5 bases). V was clipped by 3 bases and J by 11 bases, with 26 bases between them. The CDR3 has 16 residues. Germline lookup yields CDR1 DFQATT and CDR2 SNEGSKA (reference sequence). The CDR3 DNA reads TGCAGTGCTAGGCCCCGCCTGGCGGGGAGGTCAGGGACCCAGCATTTT. It encodes CSARPRLAGRSGTQHF.

This clonotype was picked up many times. This sequence joins TRBV27 and TRBJ2-7; TRBD2 agrees at 10 bases. V lost 4 bases, J lost 4 bases, and 1 base stayed unmatched. The CDR3 runs to 13 residues. Germline V gene data show CDR1 as MNHEY and CDR2 as SMNVEV (reference sequence). The CDR3 loop reads CASSSSGSYEQYF. The CDR3 DNA follows: TGTGCCAGCAGTTCTAGCGGGAGTTACGAGCAGTACTTC.

There are many counts of this clonotype. V is TRBV19 and J is TRBJ2-7; TRBD1 matches 10 bases. Trimming cost V 4 bases and J 2 bases; bases outside gene matches: 2. The germline V gene has CDR1 LNHDA and CDR2 SQIVND (reference sequence). This CDR3 region has 14 residues. CDR3 coding DNA: TGTGCCAGTAGTACCGGGACAGGGGCCTACGAGCAGTACTTC. It is translated as CASSTGTGAYEQYF.

This clonotype has at least ten counts. The chain couples TRBV7-8 to TRBJ1-5, with 10 bases matching TRBD1. After removal of 5 bases from V and 5 bases from J, the junction contained 6 bases not matched to a gene. Germline lookup yields CDR1 SGHVS and CDR2 FQNEAQ. The CDR3 is 15 residues long. As DNA, the CDR3 is TGTGCCAGCAGCCCCGGGACAGGGGTATATCAGCCCCAGCATTTT. Translation: CASSPGTGVYQPQHF.

There are many counts of this clonotype. The V call is TRBV5-1, the J call TRBJ1-1, with unresolved D. CDR3 length: 15 residues. Germline-derived CDR1 and CDR2 are SGHRS and YFSETQ. V was trimmed by 3 bases and J by 1 base, leaving 13 bases between them. DNA of the CDR3: TGCGCCAGCAGCTCCGGGCACACCCAGAACACTGAAGCTTTCTTT. Encoded protein: CASSSGHTQNTEAFF.

J is TRBJ1-2 and V is TRBV2; D is unresolved. This CDR3 is built from 16 residues. Germline lookup yields CDR1 SNHLY and CDR2 FYNNEI. V shed 1 base and J shed 0 bases, with 12 bases lying between them. The CDR3 DNA sequence: TGTGCCAGCAGTGAAGTAGGTGCAGTGACTAACTATGGCTACACCTTC. Translated, it gives CASSEVGAVTNYGYTF.

This clonotype has a count of ten or more. This chain joins TRBV20-1 and TRBJ2-5, with D possibly TRBD1 on 5 matching bases. Deletions cut 7 bases from V and 0 bases from J, with 9 bases between. The germline V gene encodes CDR1 DFQATT and CDR2 SNEGSKA (reference sequence). The CDR3 totals 12 residues. This CDR3 is CSGATDQETQYF. DNA of the CDR3: TGCAGTGGGGCGACAGACCAAGAGACCCAGTACTTC.

This clonotype was seen many times. This chain links TRBV20-1 with TRBJ2-5; D gene unclear. Between the trimmed V and J ends, which lost 8 bases and 1 base, there was a span of 17 bases. The CDR3 consists of 14 residues. The germline V gene encodes CDR1 DFQATT and CDR2 SNEGSKA (reference sequence). The CDR3 nucleotides read TGCAGTCCTATAGGACCAGATGGCCAAGAGACCCAGTACTTC. This encodes CSPIGPDGQETQYF.

The chain carries TRBV2 and TRBJ1-2; D not resolved. CDR3 length: 14 residues. Germline-derived CDR1 and CDR2 are SNHLY and FYNNEI. The V end lost 5 bases, the J end lost 3 bases, and 13 bases lay between the germline ends. DNA of the CDR3: TGTGCCAGCAGTTTGCGGGTGGTTGACTATGGCTACACCTTC. It is translated as CASSLRVVDYGYTF.

In its sample, this clonotype was seen many times. The chain carries TRBV19 and TRBJ1-2, with unresolved D. Germline V gene data show CDR1 as LNHDA and CDR2 as SQIVND (reference sequence). V dropped 6 bases and J dropped 2 bases, with 16 bases sitting between them. This CDR3 region has 15 residues. The CDR3 sequence: CASSPKMGWNYGYTF. CDR3 coding DNA: TGTGCCAGTAGCCCAAAGATGGGGTGGAACTATGGCTACACCTTC.

This clonotype was counted many times. The CDR3 here is CAVGQGVQPQHF. CDR3 DNA: TGTGCCGTCGGACAGGGTGTGCAGCCCCAGCATTTT. The V call is TRBV10-3, the J call TRBJ1-5, with 8 bases identical to TRBD1. In germline, CDR1 is ENHRY, CDR2 SYGVKD. The CDR3 extends over 12 amino acids. Trimming removed 11 bases from V and 7 bases from J; junction bases left unmatched: 7.

This clonotype appeared many times. A much bigger clone sits one base away, suggesting this may be a read error. The rearrangement joins TRBV6-5 to TRBJ2-5; D remains ambiguous. V was trimmed by 5 bases and J by 5 bases, leaving 12 bases between them. The CDR3 has 13 amino acids. From germline, CDR1 is MNHEY and CDR2 SVGAGI. The CDR3 nucleotides read TGTGCCAGCAGTCCCCGTGGAGAGGAGACCCAGTACTTC. Protein: CASSPRGEETQYF.

This clonotype appeared a few times. The V call is TRBV20-1, the J call TRBJ2-5, with D possibly TRBD2 on 6 matching bases. The CDR3 has 13 residues. Germline V gene sequence: CDR1 DFQATT, CDR2 SNEGSKA (reference sequence). V dropped 6 bases and J dropped 7 bases, with 18 bases sitting between them. This chain's CDR3 is CSARLSGGGTQYF. The CDR3 nucleotides are TGCAGTGCCCGGTTATCCGGGGGTGGGACCCAGTACTTC.

This clonotype was observed at least ten times. The V and J genes are TRBV28 and TRBJ2-7, with D unclear. Trimming removed 3 bases from V and 5 bases from J, with 14 bases in between. CDR3 length equals 14 residues. CDR1 and CDR2 from the germline V gene are MDHEN and SYDVKM. CDR3 sequence (DNA): TGTGCCAGCAGTTTCGGTATTGTCCGCAACGAGCAGTACTTC. Amino acids: CASSFGIVRNEQYF. The full variable domain, completed using reference TRBV28 and TRBJ2-7, is DVKVTQSSRYLVKRTGEKVFLECVQDMDHENMFWYRQDPGLGLRLIYFSYDVKMKEKGDIPEGYSVSREKKERFSLILESASTNQTSMYLCASSFGIVRNEQYFGPGTRLTVT.